This T cell receptor beta chain was captured in a study of blood T cell repertoires in COVID-19. Measured with immunoSEQ multiplex PCR; TCRdb has only the in-frame clones, and not every one. This sample has 110,000 or so clones, with 70% to 80% found just once. Germline V gene sequence: CDR1 KGHDR, CDR2 SFDVKD. The CDR3 sequence is 14 residues long. V was pared by 4 bases and J by 5 bases, with 3 bases of the junction left unmatched. This TCR derives from a man between 70 and 80 years old with acute or convalescent COVID-19. The chain carries TRBV24-1 and TRBJ2-2, with 7 nucleotides matching TRBD1. The sequencing sample was made of peripheral blood. This chain's CDR3 is CATSEGGGTGELFF. The CDR3 DNA reads TGTGCCACCAGTGAAGGGGGCGGAACCGGGGAGCTGTTTTTT.